Following are 28 T cell receptor beta chains from one sample sequenced in a study of chemoradiotherapy in HPV16-positive cancers. Repertoires were generated with immunoSEQ multiplex PCR, while TCRdb's copy carries only in-frame clones and drops some. The profile shows some 7,700 clones, around 81% of them singletons. Sample collection was performed from a patient who underwent chemoradiotherapy. The receptors were sampled from a human donor with HPV-associated anogenital cancer.

The V call is TRBV30, the J call TRBJ2-7, with TRBD1 identical over 8 bases. The CDR3 loop spans 13 amino acids. The germline gives CDR1 GTSNPN, CDR2 SVGIG (reference sequence). V lost 7 bases to trimming and J lost 3 bases; unmatched junction nucleotides: 8. The CDR3 coding sequence is TGTGCCTCCAGGACAGGGAACGTCTACGAGCAGTACTTC. Translated, it gives CASRTGNVYEQYF.

This chain links TRBV5-1 with TRBJ1-4, with unresolved D. V shed 1 base and J shed 7 bases, with 11 bases lying between them. Germline lookup yields CDR1 SGHRS and CDR2 YFSETQ. CDR3 length: 14 residues. Written as DNA, the CDR3 is TGCGCCAGCAGCTTGCTAGGGCTGAGTGAAAAACTGTTTTTT. As protein: CASSLLGLSEKLFF.

This clone was detected once. This chain links TRBV14 with TRBJ2-1; 15 nucleotides agree with TRBD2. Trimming at V came to 6 bases and at J to 15 bases, leaving 12 bases not matched to a gene. This CDR3 has 15 residues. Per the germline V gene, CDR1 is SGHDN and CDR2 is FVKESK. The CDR3 protein is CASRREKGLAGGPFF. The CDR3 bases are TGTGCCAGCAGACGCGAAAAGGGACTAGCGGGAGGCCCGTTCTTC.

This chain links TRBV7-2 with TRBJ2-1; the match to TRBD2 covers 8 bases. Germline CDR1 reads SGHTA; CDR2 reads FQGNSA. V lost 4 bases, J lost 10 bases, and 9 bases stayed unmatched. CDR3 length: 14 residues. Here the CDR3 DNA reads TGTGCCAGCAGCTCGGGGGCAGTAGCGGGAGAGCAGTTCTTC. It encodes CASSSGAVAGEQFF.

The chain links TRBV6-1 to TRBJ2-1; 7 bases map to TRBD2. V was clipped by 6 bases and J by 7 bases; unmatched bases: 9. Germline V gene data show CDR1 as MNHNS and CDR2 as SASEGT. This CDR3 comprises 14 residues. The CDR3, as DNA: TGTGCCAGCAGCCGGGACTATTCTAGTAATGAGCAGTTCTTC. Its protein is CASSRDYSSNEQFF.

V gene TRBV5-1 combines with J gene TRBJ2-5, with TRBD2 matching 7 bases. Germline V gene sequence: CDR1 SGHRS, CDR2 YFSETQ. V shed 0 bases and J 4 bases; nucleotides not matched to a gene: 6. The length of the CDR3 is 15 residues. The CDR3 nucleotides read TGCGCCAGCAGCTTGGAGGGCAGGGAGGGAGAGACCCAGTACTTC. It is translated as CASSLEGREGETQYF.

The chain employs TRBV7-6 and TRBJ2-3; perhaps TRBD2 as D (7 bases). This CDR3 region has 15 residues. The V gene lost 3 bases and the J gene lost 1 base, with 11 bases spanning the gap. CDR1 and CDR2 from the germline V gene are SGHVS and FNYEAQ. The CDR3 here is CASSLAGAGTDTQYF. In DNA, the CDR3 is TGTGCCAGCAGCTTGGCGGGGGCCGGCACAGATACGCAGTATTTT.

This clone was observed a few times. V usage is TRBV9 and J usage is TRBJ2-7; the match to TRBD2 covers 14 bases. The junction had 1 base not matched to a gene; V was cut back by 2 bases and J by 3 bases. Germline V lookup: CDR1 SGDLS, CDR2 YYNGEE. The CDR3 is 15 residues long. The CDR3 loop reads CASSVGTSGGYEQYF. The CDR3 DNA reads as TGTGCCAGCAGCGTGGGGACTAGCGGGGGCTACGAGCAGTACTTC.

The chain has TRBV5-6 and TRBJ2-1; 11 nucleotides align to TRBD2. The CDR3 runs 18 residues. V shed 3 bases, J shed 0 bases, and the junction held 8 bases outside the gene matches. Germline CDR1 and CDR2: SGHDT and YYEEEE. The CDR3 region is CASSWGLAAPSSYNEQFF. The CDR3 nucleotides are TGTGCCAGCAGCTGGGGACTAGCGGCCCCAAGCTCCTACAATGAGCAGTTCTTC.

This chain connects TRBV10-3 to TRBJ2-3; D perhaps matches TRBD1 (6 bases). The germline V gene encodes CDR1 ENHRY and CDR2 SYGVKD. This CDR3 spans 13 amino acids. V shed 7 bases and J shed 5 bases, with 13 bases lying between them. CDR3 coding DNA: TGTGCCATCACCTCACTAGGGGGAGATACGCAGTATTTT. It encodes CAITSLGGDTQYF.

The chain couples TRBV4-2 to TRBJ2-2; D may match TRBD1 or TRBD2 (5 bases each). This CDR3 is 17 amino acids long. CDR1 and CDR2 from the germline V gene are LGHNA and YNFKEQ. With 0 bases removed from V and 1 base from J, the gap between germline ends came to 12 bases. The DNA for the CDR3 is TGTGCCAGCAGCCAAGATTTCCTGGGGGAGAACACCGGGGAGCTGTTTTTT. Amino acids: CASSQDFLGENTGELFF.

This clone was found a few times. The chain uses TRBV4-3 and TRBJ2-7, with D uncertain. Germline-derived CDR1 and CDR2 are LGHNA and YSLEER. CDR3 length: 13 amino acids. Between the trimmed V and J ends, which lost 0 bases and 5 bases, there was a span of 8 bases. The CDR3 DNA reads as TGCGCCAGCAGCCAAGATCTCTTTCACGAGCAGTACTTC. It is translated as CASSQDLFHEQYF.

This rearrangement joins TRBV9 to TRBJ2-3, with 13 bases that match TRBD2. Losses at the gene ends were 0 bases for V and 7 bases for J; bases not matched to a gene: 5. CDR1 and CDR2 from the germline V gene are SGDLS and YYNGEE. The CDR3 contains 16 residues. CDR3 DNA sequence: TGTGCCAGCAGCGTAGGACTAGCGGGAGGCGAAAATACGCAGTATTTT. Translation gives CASSVGLAGGENTQYF.

V usage is TRBV13 and J usage is TRBJ1-2, with TRBD1 as a possible D gene (5 bases). Germline lookup yields CDR1 PRHDT and CDR2 FYEKMQ (reference sequence). CDR3 length equals 12 residues. The V end lost 4 bases, the J end lost 7 bases, and 10 bases lay between the germline ends. In DNA, the CDR3 is TGTGCCAGCAGCTCTAGTGGGGGTGGCTACACCTTC. Protein: CASSSSGGGYTF.

The chain is built from TRBV11-2 and TRBJ2-1, with 10 nucleotides matching TRBD2. The germline CDR1 and CDR2 sequences are SGHAT and FQNNGV. The CDR3 spans 19 residues. V trimming: 0 bases; J trimming: 4 bases; junction bases outside the gene matches: 12. The CDR3 DNA reads as TGTGCCAGCAGCTTAGAAAACCTAGCGGGAGCGGGAACTTACAATGAGCAGTTCTTC. Residues: CASSLENLAGAGTYNEQFF.

The chain carries TRBV7-3 and TRBJ2-7; no definite D call. Germline values: CDR1 SGHTA, CDR2 FQGTGA. The CDR3 sequence is 17 residues long. The germline V and J ends were trimmed by 2 bases and 4 bases, with 21 bases remaining between them. The CDR3, as DNA: TGTGCCAGCAGCTTAGGCGCTGGTCCATTCGGAGATTACGAGCAGTACTTC. This translates into CASSLGAGPFGDYEQYF.

CDR3 sequence reads: CASRVGVHAFF. As DNA, the CDR3 is TGTGCCAGTAGGGTAGGGGTTCACGCTTTCTTT. J is TRBJ1-1 and V is TRBV19; D perhaps matches TRBD1 (5 bases). This CDR3 contains 11 residues. Germline-derived CDR1 and CDR2 are LNHDA and SQIVND (reference sequence). V was trimmed by 6 bases and J by 11 bases, leaving 13 bases between them.

The chain couples TRBV29-1 to TRBJ2-7; TRBD1 aligns across 7 bases. Trimming at V came to 4 bases and at J to 2 bases, leaving 5 bases not matched to a gene. Germline-derived CDR1 and CDR2 are SQVTM and ANQGSEA. This CDR3 is 13 amino acids long. The chain's CDR3 is CSVVTGQPYEQYF. The CDR3 coding sequence is TGCAGCGTTGTGACGGGACAGCCCTACGAGCAGTACTTC.

The CDR3 reads CASSGVGQATYEQYF. The CDR3 coding sequence is TGTGCCAGCAGTGGGGTCGGACAGGCGACCTACGAGCAGTACTTC. The chain has TRBV6-1 and TRBJ2-7, with 7 bases lining up with TRBD1. Trimming cost V 4 bases and J 2 bases; bases outside gene matches: 8. Germline CDR1 and CDR2: MNHNS and SASEGT. CDR3 length: 15 residues.

This chain connects TRBV5-6 to TRBJ2-1; TRBD2 agrees at 9 bases. J was trimmed by 8 bases and V by 0 bases; bases with no gene match: 6. The CDR3 extends over 15 amino acids. In germline, CDR1 is SGHDT, CDR2 YYEEEE. The CDR3 sequence is CASSLEFAGGDEQFF. The DNA for the CDR3 is TGTGCCAGCAGCTTGGAATTTGCGGGAGGGGATGAGCAGTTCTTC.

The V and J genes are TRBV5-1 and TRBJ2-7, with 8 positions matching TRBD1. The germline V gene encodes CDR1 SGHRS and CDR2 YFSETQ. The V gene end was trimmed by 1 base and the J gene end by 2 bases; junction bases not matched to a gene: 8. The CDR3 is 16 amino acids. The chain's CDR3 is CASSLLPGQDTYEQYF. DNA of the CDR3: TGCGCCAGCAGCTTGTTACCGGGACAGGATACCTACGAGCAGTACTTC.

The chain uses TRBV6-5 and TRBJ2-7, with D perhaps matching TRBD1 or TRBD2 (5 bases each). In germline, CDR1 is MNHEY, CDR2 SVGAGI. This CDR3 region has 13 residues. Trimming took off 2 bases at V and 7 bases at J, with 12 bases between the two ends. As DNA, the CDR3 is TGTGCCAGCAGTTACCGGGGTCAGGGTGAGCAGTACTTC. Protein product: CASSYRGQGEQYF.

The V call is TRBV9, the J call TRBJ1-6, with 10 bases aligning to TRBD1. V lost 1 base, J lost 9 bases, and 4 bases stayed unmatched. Germline V CDR1 and CDR2: SGDLS, YYNGEE. This CDR3 has 15 amino acids. CDR3 DNA: TGTGCCAGCAGCGTAACCGGACAGGGGGGTTCACCCCTCCACTTT. It translates to CASSVTGQGGSPLHF.

This clone was counted only a few times. The rearrangement joins TRBV20-1 to TRBJ1-1; a weak D match, TRBD1 (6 bases). CDR1 is DFQATT and CDR2 is SNEGSKA in the germline V gene (reference sequence). With 4 bases removed from V and 7 bases from J, the gap between germline ends came to 10 bases. The CDR3 is 11 amino acids. For the CDR3, the DNA is TGCAGTGCTACAGGGGTGCGTGAAGCTTTCTTT. Amino acids: CSATGVREAFF.

This sequence joins TRBV7-6 and TRBJ1-1, with a tentative D call TRBD1 (6 bases). The CDR3 is made up of 15 amino acids. The V and J ends lost 5 bases and 0 bases respectively, with 13 bases between them. Germline V gene sequence: CDR1 SGHVS, CDR2 FNYEAQ. CDR3 nucleotides: TGTGCCAGCAGCATTGGACAGCCCATGAACACTGAAGCTTTCTTT. It encodes CASSIGQPMNTEAFF.

In its sample, this clone was seen once. The DNA of the CDR3 is TGTGCCAGCAGCTTGGCACTGGGGGTGGGGAATAATGAGCAGTTCTTC. Amino acid sequence: CASSLALGVGNNEQFF. The chain uses TRBV5-4 and TRBJ2-1; D is perhaps TRBD1 or TRBD2 (5 bases each). V was trimmed by 0 bases and J by 7 bases, leaving 17 bases between them. The CDR3 is made up of 16 amino acids. Per germline, CDR1 SGHNT and CDR2 YYREEE (reference sequence). The whole variable domain, filled in from reference TRBV5-4 and TRBJ2-1, reads ETGVTQSPTHLIKTRGQQVTLRCSSQSGHNTVSWYQQALGQGPQFIFQYYREEENGRGNFPPRFSGLQFPNYSSELNVNALELDDSALYLCASSLALGVGNNEQFFGPGTRLTVL.

The V gene is TRBV12-5, the J gene TRBJ2-1, with TRBD2 matching 13 bases. The CDR3 consists of 15 residues. J lost 6 bases, V lost 6 bases, and 5 bases had no gene match. From germline, CDR1 is LGHNT and CDR2 FRNRAP. CDR3 DNA: TGTGCTAGTGGCTCCGGGACTAGCGGGACCAATGAGCAGTTCTTC. Amino acids: CASGSGTSGTNEQFF.

The V gene is TRBV6-1, the J gene TRBJ1-3; maybe TRBD1 (6 bases). The V end was cut by 6 bases, the J end by 0 bases, with 9 bases between. This CDR3 region has 14 residues. CDR1 is MNHNS, CDR2 SASEGT, per germline. The CDR3: CASSPDSSGNTIYF. In DNA form, the CDR3 reads TGTGCCAGCAGCCCGGACAGCTCTGGAAACACCATATATTTT.